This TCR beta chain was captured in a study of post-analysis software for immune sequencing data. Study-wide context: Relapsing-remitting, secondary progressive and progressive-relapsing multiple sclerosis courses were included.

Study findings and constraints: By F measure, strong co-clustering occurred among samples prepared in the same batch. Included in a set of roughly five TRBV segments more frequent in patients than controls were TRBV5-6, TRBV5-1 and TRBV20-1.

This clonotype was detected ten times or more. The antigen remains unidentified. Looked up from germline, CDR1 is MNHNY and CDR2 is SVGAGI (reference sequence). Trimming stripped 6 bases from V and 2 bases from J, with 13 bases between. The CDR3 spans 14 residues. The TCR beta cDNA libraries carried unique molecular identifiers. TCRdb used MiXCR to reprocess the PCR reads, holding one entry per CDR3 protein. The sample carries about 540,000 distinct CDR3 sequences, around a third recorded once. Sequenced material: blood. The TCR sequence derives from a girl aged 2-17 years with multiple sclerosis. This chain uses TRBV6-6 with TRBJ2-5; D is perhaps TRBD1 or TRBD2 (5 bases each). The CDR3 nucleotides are TGTGCCAGCAGGACCGGGGACCCACAAGAGACCCAGTACTTC. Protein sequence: CASRTGDPQETQYF.